The 24 T cell receptor beta chains listed next were all sequenced from one sample in a study of CD8 T cells in ankylosing spondylitis. TCRdb reanalysed the 5' RACE reads using MiXCR and keeps one entry per CDR3 protein. The table lists 220,000 or so distinct CDR3 sequences, 10% of them singletons. Sequenced input: blood, either unsorted or a sorted T cell fraction (not recorded which). Every receptor here comes from a male donor with ankylosing spondylitis or in good health (not recorded which).

The genes are TRBV7-2 and TRBJ2-7; TRBD1 agrees at 7 bases. The germline V gene encodes CDR1 SGHTA and CDR2 FQGNSA. V lost 3 bases to trimming and J lost 6 bases; unmatched junction nucleotides: 8. This CDR3 region has 14 residues. This chain's CDR3 is CASSLDGQVGEQYF. The DNA of the CDR3 is TGTGCCAGCAGCTTGGACGGACAGGTCGGCGAGCAGTACTTC.

This clonotype was counted at least ten times. This chain joins TRBV29-1 and TRBJ2-1, with TRBD2 matching 9 bases. Germline CDR1 and CDR2: SQVTM and ANQGSEA. The CDR3 spans 13 residues. The junction had 6 bases not matched to a gene; V was cut back by 4 bases and J by 8 bases. In DNA form, the CDR3 reads TGCAGCGTTGTGGCGGGGGGGCCCTATGAGCAGTTCTTC. Its protein product is CSVVAGGPYEQFF.

This clonotype has a handful of counts. The V and J genes are TRBV20-1 and TRBJ2-5; D is unresolved. Trimming removed 1 base from V and 7 bases from J, with 4 bases in between. This CDR3 has 10 residues. In germline, CDR1 is DFQATT, CDR2 SNEGSKA (reference sequence). The CDR3 bases are TGCAGTGCTAGAGTGGGGACCCAGTACTTC. It encodes CSARVGTQYF.

The chain couples TRBV29-1 to TRBJ1-2; possibly TRBD1 for D (5 bases). Trimming removed 4 bases at V and 4 bases at J, with 22 bases between. The CDR3 is made up of 16 amino acids. The germline V gene has CDR1 SQVTM and CDR2 ANQGSEA. The CDR3 loop is CSVGGMKGADSYGYTF. CDR3 coding DNA: TGCAGCGTTGGGGGGATGAAGGGCGCCGACTCCTATGGCTACACCTTC.

The chain employs TRBV28 and TRBJ2-7; perhaps D is TRBD1 or TRBD2 (5 bases each). This CDR3 is 12 amino acids long. Trimming removed 8 bases from V and 3 bases from J, with 11 bases in between. Germline CDR1 and CDR2: MDHEN and SYDVKM. The DNA of the CDR3 is TGTGCCAGCCACGGGGCTGACTACGAGCAGTACTTC. This translates into CASHGADYEQYF.

This clonotype was counted many times. This rearrangement joins TRBV7-2 to TRBJ2-3; D is perhaps TRBD1 or TRBD2 (6 bases each). The ends were cut back, 4 bases at V and 8 bases at J, with 16 bases in the middle. CDR1 and CDR2 (germline): SGHTA, FQGNSA. The CDR3 covers 14 residues. The CDR3 protein is CASSSQGRDGTQYF. The CDR3, as DNA: TGTGCCAGCAGCTCCCAGGGGCGGGACGGTACGCAGTATTTT. The full variable domain, completed using reference TRBV7-2 and TRBJ2-3, is GAGVSQSPSNKVTEKGKDVELRCDPISGHTALYWYRQSLGQGLEFLIYFQGNSAPDKSGLPSDRFSAERTGGSVSTLTIQRTQQEDSAVYLCASSSQGRDGTQYFGPGTRLTVL.

The chain couples TRBV5-6 to TRBJ2-5, with 9 bases fitting TRBD2. The germline CDR1 and CDR2 sequences are SGHDT and YYEEEE. The CDR3 runs 16 residues. J gave up 4 bases and V 7 bases, and 14 bases lay outside the gene matches. The CDR3 reads CASSRLADLITETQYF. The DNA of the CDR3 is TGTGCCAGCTCCAGACTAGCGGACCTAATCACAGAGACCCAGTACTTC. Variable domain in full (rest from reference TRBV5-6 and TRBJ2-5): DAGVTQSPTHLIKTRGQQVTLRCSPKSGHDTVSWYQQALGQGPQFIFQYYEEEERQRGNFPDRFSGHQFPNYSSELNVNALLLGDSALYLCASSRLADLITETQYFGPGTRLLVL.

The chain links TRBV12-3 or TRBV12-4 to TRBJ2-3; D gene ambiguous. This CDR3 comprises 11 residues. Deletions cut 5 bases from V and 5 bases from J, with 5 bases between. The CDR3 loop reads CASSDVDTQYF. Here the CDR3 DNA reads TGTGCCAGCAGTGATGTAGATACGCAGTATTTT.

This clonotype was found a few times. The V call is TRBV10-3, the J call TRBJ2-1, with TRBD1 matching 11 bases. The J segment lost 7 bases and the V segment lost 10 bases, leaving 15 bases of the junction unmatched. The CDR3 runs to 16 residues. Looked up from germline, CDR1 is ENHRY and CDR2 is SYGVKD. CDR3 sequence: CATRGAGTGGLNEQFF. Written as DNA, the CDR3 is TGTGCCACCCGCGGTGCGGGGACAGGGGGTCTGAATGAGCAGTTCTTC.

This clonotype was detected ten times or more. The chain joins TRBV3-1 to TRBJ2-1; weak D call: TRBD2 (6 bases). CDR1 LGHDT and CDR2 YNNKEL come from the germline V gene (reference sequence). Trimming cost V 6 bases and J 8 bases, with 14 bases left between them. This CDR3 spans 13 amino acids. CDR3 DNA: TGTGCCAGCAGGAATAGCGGTGACTATGAGCAGTTCTTC. This encodes CASRNSGDYEQFF.

The J gene is TRBJ1-2, the V gene TRBV30; D ambiguous. The CDR3 sequence is 11 residues long. Looked up from germline, CDR1 is GTSNPN and CDR2 is SVGIG (reference sequence). Between the trimmed V and J ends, which lost 4 bases and 5 bases, there was a span of 8 bases. CDR3 DNA: TGTGCCTGGACAGGACTATATGGCTACACCTTC. This translates into CAWTGLYGYTF.

This clonotype was seen repeatedly, ten times or more. This chain links TRBV6-1 with TRBJ1-4; possibly TRBD1 for D (5 bases). The germline V and J ends were trimmed by 6 bases and 6 bases, with 17 bases remaining between them. CDR1 and CDR2 from the germline V gene are MNHNS and SASEGT. The CDR3 spans 15 residues. CDR3 amino acids: CASSHTSGRDEKLFF. CDR3 bases: TGTGCCAGCAGCCACACTTCAGGGAGGGATGAAAAACTGTTTTTT.

In this sample, this clonotype turned up many times. The V gene is TRBV6-1, the J gene TRBJ1-1, with D possibly matching TRBD1 (5 bases). V shed 8 bases and J shed 5 bases, with 15 bases lying between them. Germline V CDR1 and CDR2: MNHNS, SASEGT. This CDR3 is built from 13 residues. CDR3 region: CASCQGFWTEAFF. The CDR3 nucleotides read TGTGCCAGCTGTCAGGGCTTTTGGACTGAAGCTTTCTTT.

There are many counts of this clonotype. V is TRBV5-6 and J is TRBJ2-3; perhaps TRBD2 as D (5 bases). This CDR3 contains 14 residues. V dropped 4 bases and J dropped 0 bases, with 9 bases sitting between them. Germline-derived CDR1 and CDR2 are SGHDT and YYEEEE. As DNA, the CDR3 is TGTGCCAGCAGCCCGAGCGGAAGCACAGATACGCAGTATTTT. It translates to CASSPSGSTDTQYF.

This clonotype was observed a handful of times. The chain combines TRBV28 with TRBJ2-5; no clear D gene. V was trimmed by 2 bases and J by 5 bases, leaving 9 bases between them. The CDR3 loop spans 13 amino acids. Per germline, CDR1 MDHEN and CDR2 SYDVKM. The CDR3 region is CASSLPAQETQYF. Here the CDR3 DNA reads TGTGCCAGCAGTTTACCGGCCCAGGAGACCCAGTACTTC.

This clonotype was observed at least ten times. The chain is built from TRBV29-1 and TRBJ2-3, with 10 bases lining up with TRBD2. From germline, CDR1 is SQVTM and CDR2 ANQGSEA. The CDR3 length is 15 residues. Germline trimming cut 2 bases from V and 3 bases from J; bases unmatched to any gene: 5. The CDR3 is CSVETSGAGTDTQYF. The DNA for the CDR3 is TGCAGCGTTGAAACTAGCGGGGCGGGGACAGATACGCAGTATTTT.

As concerns this clonotype: A read error may be the cause here, since a much bigger clone is one base away. This chain connects TRBV27 to TRBJ2-1; possibly TRBD1 or TRBD2 for D (6 bases each). This CDR3 is 15 amino acids long. Deletions cut 2 bases from V and 6 bases from J, with 14 bases between. In germline, CDR1 is MNHEY, CDR2 SMNVEV (reference sequence). The CDR3 reads CASSLGGTLSNEQFF. The CDR3 nucleotides are TGTGCCAGCAGTTTAGGCGGGACACTGTCCAATGAGCAGTTCTTC.

This clonotype appeared many times. V is TRBV7-9 and J is TRBJ2-7, with D tentatively TRBD1 or TRBD2 (6 bases each). The germline V and J ends were trimmed by 5 bases and 5 bases, with 16 bases remaining between them. CDR1 is SEHNR and CDR2 is FQNEAQ in the germline V gene (reference sequence). The CDR3 loop spans 14 amino acids. CDR3 bases: TGTGCCAGCAGCCCAAGTTGGGGGGCGCACGAGCAGTACTTC. Translating gives CASSPSWGAHEQYF.

The chain recombines TRBV7-2 with TRBJ2-3; 8 positions match TRBD2. V lost 4 bases, J lost 1 base, and 7 bases stayed unmatched. Germline values: CDR1 SGHTA, CDR2 FQGNSA. There are 16 residues in the CDR3. The CDR3 region is CASSWAGGGGTDTQYF. The CDR3 coding sequence is TGTGCCAGCAGCTGGGCGGGGGGTGGAGGCACAGATACGCAGTATTTT.

The rearrangement uses TRBV9 and TRBJ2-2; the D gene could be TRBD1 or TRBD2 (6 bases each). The CDR3 sequence is 13 residues long. V lost 5 bases and J lost 6, with 11 bases in between. Per the germline V gene, CDR1 is SGDLS and CDR2 is YYNGEE. The CDR3 here is CASRSGGPGELFF. The CDR3 region has the DNA TGTGCCAGCAGGAGTGGGGGGCCCGGGGAGCTGTTTTTT.

This sequence joins TRBV5-1 and TRBJ2-7; D could derive from TRBD1 or TRBD2 (5 bases each). The V end lost 3 bases, the J end lost 0 bases, and 16 bases lay between the germline ends. This CDR3 is 16 amino acids long. Germline lookup yields CDR1 SGHRS and CDR2 YFSETQ. The CDR3, as DNA: TGCGCCAGCAGCTGGACCGGGACGAGTTCCTCCTACGAGCAGTACTTC. Its translation is CASSWTGTSSSYEQYF.

This clonotype occurred many times. The chain combines TRBV18 with TRBJ1-4; D unclear. V lost 2 bases, J lost 0 bases, and 10 bases lay in between. The CDR3 loop spans 16 amino acids. The germline CDR1 and CDR2 sequences are KGHSH and LQKENI. CDR3 region: CASSPRRMTTNEKLFF. The CDR3, as DNA: TGTGCCAGCTCACCAAGGAGGATGACAACTAATGAAAAACTGTTTTTT.

This clonotype was seen many times. The chain links TRBV9 to TRBJ2-3; D gene ambiguous. This CDR3 contains 15 residues. V lost 0 bases and J 0 bases, leaving 8 bases between the germline ends. Germline V gives CDR1 SGDLS, CDR2 YYNGEE. The CDR3 bases are TGTGCCAGCAGCGTAGCAACGCCTAGCACAGATACGCAGTATTTT. As protein: CASSVATPSTDTQYF.

This clonotype was counted many times. The V call is TRBV2, the J call TRBJ2-7; 12 bases agree with TRBD1. Germline V gene lookup returns CDR1 SNHLY and CDR2 FYNNEI. The CDR3 has 17 residues. With 2 bases clipped from V and 7 bases from J, the junction kept 12 bases outside the gene matches. CDR3 nucleotide sequence: TGTGCCAGCAGTGAATCGACCGGGACAGGGGGCGCGGGGGAGCAGTACTTC. This codes for CASSESTGTGGAGEQYF.